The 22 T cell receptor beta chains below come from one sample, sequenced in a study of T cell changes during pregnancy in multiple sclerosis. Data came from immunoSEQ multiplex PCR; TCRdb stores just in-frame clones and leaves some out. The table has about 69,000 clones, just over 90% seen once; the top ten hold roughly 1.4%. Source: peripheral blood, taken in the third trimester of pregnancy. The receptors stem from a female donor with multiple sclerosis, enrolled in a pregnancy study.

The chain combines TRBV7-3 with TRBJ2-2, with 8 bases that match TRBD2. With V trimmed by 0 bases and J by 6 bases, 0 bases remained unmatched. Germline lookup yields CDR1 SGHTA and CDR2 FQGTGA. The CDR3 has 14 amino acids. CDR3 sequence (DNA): TGTGCCAGCAGCTTAACTAGCGGGGCCGGGGAGCTGTTTTTT. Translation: CASSLTSGAGELFF.

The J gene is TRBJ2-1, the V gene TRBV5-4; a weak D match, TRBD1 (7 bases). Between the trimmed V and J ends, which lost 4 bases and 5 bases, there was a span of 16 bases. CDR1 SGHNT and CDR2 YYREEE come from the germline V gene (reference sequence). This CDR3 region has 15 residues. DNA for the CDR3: TGTGCCAGCAGCCCGGGAGACAGGGAACACAATGAGCAGTTCTTC. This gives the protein CASSPGDREHNEQFF.

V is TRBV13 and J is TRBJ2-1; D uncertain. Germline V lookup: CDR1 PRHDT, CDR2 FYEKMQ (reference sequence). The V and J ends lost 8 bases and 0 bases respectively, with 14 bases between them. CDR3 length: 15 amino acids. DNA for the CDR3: TGTGCCAGCTCCCAAGCCGAGTTCTCCTACAATGAGCAGTTCTTC. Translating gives CASSQAEFSYNEQFF.

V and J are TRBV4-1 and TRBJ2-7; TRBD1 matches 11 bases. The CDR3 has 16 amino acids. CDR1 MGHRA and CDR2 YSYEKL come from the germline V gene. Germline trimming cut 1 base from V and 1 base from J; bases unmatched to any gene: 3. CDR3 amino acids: CASSQAGTGGSYEQYF. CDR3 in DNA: TGCGCCAGCAGCCAAGCCGGGACAGGGGGGTCCTACGAGCAGTACTTC.

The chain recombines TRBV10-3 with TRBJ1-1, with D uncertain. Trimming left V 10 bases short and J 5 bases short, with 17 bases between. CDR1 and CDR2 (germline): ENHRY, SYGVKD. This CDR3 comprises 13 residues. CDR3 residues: CATLRGVGTEAFF. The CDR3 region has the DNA TGTGCCACTCTTCGCGGGGTCGGAACTGAAGCTTTCTTT.

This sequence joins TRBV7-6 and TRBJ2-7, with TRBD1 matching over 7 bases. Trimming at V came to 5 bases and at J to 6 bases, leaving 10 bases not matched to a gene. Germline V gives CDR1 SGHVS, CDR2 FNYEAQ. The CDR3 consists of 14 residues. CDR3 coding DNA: TGTGCCAGCAGCCTCCGGGACAGCCTGGGCGAGCAGTACTTC. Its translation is CASSLRDSLGEQYF.

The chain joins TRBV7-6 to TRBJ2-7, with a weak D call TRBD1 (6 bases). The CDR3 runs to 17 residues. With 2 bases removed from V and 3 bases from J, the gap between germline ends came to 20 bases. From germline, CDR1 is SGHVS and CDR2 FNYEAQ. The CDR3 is CASSLYTGHREYYEQYF. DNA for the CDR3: TGTGCCAGCAGCTTATATACGGGACACCGGGAATACTACGAGCAGTACTTC. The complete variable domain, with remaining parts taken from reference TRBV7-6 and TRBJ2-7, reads GAGVSQSPRYKVTKRGQDVALRCDPISGHVSLYWYRQALGQGPEFLTYFNYEAQQDKSGLPNDRFSAERPEGSISTLTIQRTEQRDSAMYRCASSLYTGHREYYEQYFGPGTRLTVT.

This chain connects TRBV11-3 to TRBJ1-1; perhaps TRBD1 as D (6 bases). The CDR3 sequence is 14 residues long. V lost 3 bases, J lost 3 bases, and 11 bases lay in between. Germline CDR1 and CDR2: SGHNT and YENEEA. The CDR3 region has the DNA TGTGCCAGCAGCTTGACAGGCCGGGACACTGAAGCTTTCTTT. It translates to CASSLTGRDTEAFF.

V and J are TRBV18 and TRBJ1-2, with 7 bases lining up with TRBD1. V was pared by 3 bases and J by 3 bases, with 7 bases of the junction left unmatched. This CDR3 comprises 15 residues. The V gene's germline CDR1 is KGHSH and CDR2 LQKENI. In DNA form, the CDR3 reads TGTGCCAGCTCACCGACAGGGTTTTCTTACTATGGCTACACCTTC. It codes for CASSPTGFSYYGYTF.

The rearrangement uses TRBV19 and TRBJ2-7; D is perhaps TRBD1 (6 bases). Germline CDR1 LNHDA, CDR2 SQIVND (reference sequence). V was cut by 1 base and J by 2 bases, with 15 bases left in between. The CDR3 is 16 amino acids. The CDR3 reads CASSIVTGWGPYEQYF. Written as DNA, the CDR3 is TGTGCCAGTAGTATAGTAACAGGGTGGGGACCCTACGAGCAGTACTTC.

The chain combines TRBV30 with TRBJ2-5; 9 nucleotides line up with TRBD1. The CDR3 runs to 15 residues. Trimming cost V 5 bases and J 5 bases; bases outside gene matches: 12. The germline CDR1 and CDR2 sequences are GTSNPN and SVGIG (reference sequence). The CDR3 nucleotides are TGTGCCTGGGGGGGGACAGGGTTGAGTATGGAGACCCAGTACTTC. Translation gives CAWGGTGLSMETQYF.

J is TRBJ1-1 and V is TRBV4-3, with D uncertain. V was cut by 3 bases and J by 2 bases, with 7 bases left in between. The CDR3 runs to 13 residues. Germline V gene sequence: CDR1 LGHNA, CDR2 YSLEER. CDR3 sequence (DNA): TGCGCCAGCAGCCACACACGAAACACTGAAGCTTTCTTT. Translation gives CASSHTRNTEAFF.

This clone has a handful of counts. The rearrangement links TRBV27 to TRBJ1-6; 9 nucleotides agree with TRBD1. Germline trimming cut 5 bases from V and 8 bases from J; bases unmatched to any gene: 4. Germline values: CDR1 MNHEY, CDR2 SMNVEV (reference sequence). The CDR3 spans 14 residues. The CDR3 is CASSPDRGDSPLHF. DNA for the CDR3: TGTGCCAGCAGTCCGGACAGGGGCGATTCACCCCTCCACTTT.

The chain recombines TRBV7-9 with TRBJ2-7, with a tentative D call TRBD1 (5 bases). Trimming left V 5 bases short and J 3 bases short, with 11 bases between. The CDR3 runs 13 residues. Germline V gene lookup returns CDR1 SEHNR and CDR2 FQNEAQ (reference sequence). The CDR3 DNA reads TGTGCCAGCAGCCTGTGGCAGGGCTACGAGCAGTACTTC. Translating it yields CASSLWQGYEQYF.

The CDR3 nucleotides are TGTGCCAGCAGCCCCCAGACAACTAATGAAAAACTGTTTTTT. Amino acid sequence: CASSPQTTNEKLFF. The chain is built from TRBV7-9 and TRBJ1-4; D unclear. CDR1 and CDR2 from the germline V gene are SEHNR and FQNEAQ (reference sequence). The CDR3 spans 14 residues. V was clipped by 5 bases and J by 0 bases, with 7 bases between them.

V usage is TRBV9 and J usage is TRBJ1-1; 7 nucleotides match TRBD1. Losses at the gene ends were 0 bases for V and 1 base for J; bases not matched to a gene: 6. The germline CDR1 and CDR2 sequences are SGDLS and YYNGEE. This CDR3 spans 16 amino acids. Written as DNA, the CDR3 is TGTGCCAGCAGCGTAGGAGGGGGCAGGCCGAACACTGAAGCTTTCTTT. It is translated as CASSVGGGRPNTEAFF. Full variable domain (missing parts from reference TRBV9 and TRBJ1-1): DSGVTQTPKHLITATGQRVTLRCSPRSGDLSVYWYQQSLDQGLQFLIQYYNGEERAKGNILERFSAQQFPDLHSELNLSSLELGDSALYFCASSVGGGRPNTEAFFGQGTRLTVV.

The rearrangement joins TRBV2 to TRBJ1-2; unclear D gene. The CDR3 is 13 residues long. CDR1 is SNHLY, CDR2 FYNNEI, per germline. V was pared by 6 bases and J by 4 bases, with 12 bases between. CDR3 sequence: CASSAGLTYGYTF. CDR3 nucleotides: TGTGCCAGCAGCGCTGGACTGACCTATGGCTACACCTTC.

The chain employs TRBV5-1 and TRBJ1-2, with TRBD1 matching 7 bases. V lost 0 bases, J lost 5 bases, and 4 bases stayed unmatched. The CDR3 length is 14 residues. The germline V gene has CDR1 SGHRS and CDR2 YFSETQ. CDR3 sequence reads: CASSLEGGSYGYTF. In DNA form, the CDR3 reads TGCGCCAGCAGCTTGGAAGGGGGCTCGTATGGCTACACCTTC.

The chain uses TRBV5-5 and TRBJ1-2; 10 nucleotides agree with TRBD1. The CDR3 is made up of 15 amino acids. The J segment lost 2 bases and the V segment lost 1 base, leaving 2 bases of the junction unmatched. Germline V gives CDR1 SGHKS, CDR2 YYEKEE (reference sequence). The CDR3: CASSLMGQGNYGYTF. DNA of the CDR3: TGTGCCAGCAGCTTGATGGGACAGGGGAACTATGGCTACACCTTC.

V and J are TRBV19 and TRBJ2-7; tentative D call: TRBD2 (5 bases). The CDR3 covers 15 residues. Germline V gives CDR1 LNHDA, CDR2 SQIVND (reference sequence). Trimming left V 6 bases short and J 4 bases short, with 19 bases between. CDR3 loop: CASRPTGEGKYEQYF. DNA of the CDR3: TGTGCCAGTAGACCTACCGGAGAGGGCAAATACGAGCAGTACTTC.

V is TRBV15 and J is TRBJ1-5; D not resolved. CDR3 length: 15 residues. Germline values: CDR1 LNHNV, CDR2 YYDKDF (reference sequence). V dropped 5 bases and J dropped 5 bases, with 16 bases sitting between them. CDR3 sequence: CATSQMVAGDQPQHF. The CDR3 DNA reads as TGTGCCACCAGCCAAATGGTGGCCGGGGATCAGCCCCAGCATTTT.

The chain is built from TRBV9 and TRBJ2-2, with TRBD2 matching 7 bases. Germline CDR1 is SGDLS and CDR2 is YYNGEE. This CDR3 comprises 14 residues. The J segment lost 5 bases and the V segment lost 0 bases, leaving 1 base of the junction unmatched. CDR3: CASSVVGGTGELFF. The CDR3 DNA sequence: TGTGCCAGCAGCGTAGTGGGGGGGACCGGGGAGCTGTTTTTT.